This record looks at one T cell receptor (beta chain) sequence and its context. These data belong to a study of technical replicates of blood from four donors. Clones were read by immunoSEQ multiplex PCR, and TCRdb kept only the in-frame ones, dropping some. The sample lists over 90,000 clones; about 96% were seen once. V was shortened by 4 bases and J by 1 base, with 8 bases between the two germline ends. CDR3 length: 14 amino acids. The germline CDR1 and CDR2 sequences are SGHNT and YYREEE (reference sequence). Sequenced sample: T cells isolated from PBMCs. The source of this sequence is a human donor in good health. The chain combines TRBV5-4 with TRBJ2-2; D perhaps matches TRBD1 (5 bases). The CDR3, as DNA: TGTGCCAGCAGCACCAGGGAGAACACCGGGGAGCTGTTTTTT. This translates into CASSTRENTGELFF.